This T cell receptor (beta chain) was observed in a study of spatial heterogeneity in lung cancer. Turning to the study itself: Beta-chain sequences were consistently detected more often than alpha-chain sequences.

This clonotype was seen many times. The antigen remains undetermined. The time point was: sample taken at primary tumor resection. The CDR3 loop spans 15 amino acids. Trimming took 7 bases from V and 4 from J; bases not matched to a gene: 9. CDR1 is MDHEN, CDR2 SYDVKM, per germline. Each CDR3 protein gets one entry after TCRdb re-called the 5' RACE reads with MiXCR. The profile shows about 100,000 distinct CDR3 sequences, 4.4% of them singletons. Study observations and caveats: Expanded TCRs that were ubiquitous or regional had counts tracking ubiquitous and regional nonsynonymous mutations, respectively. Mutation counts in tumors were tracked by counts of expanded intratumoral alpha and beta TCRs.

The source of this sequence is a male donor with early-stage non-small cell lung cancer. The chain links TRBV28 to TRBJ2-7, with TRBD2 matching 11 bases. The sample consisted of lung tumor tissue, taken at surgery. This chain's CDR3 is CASKTTSGSQYEQYF. The CDR3 DNA reads as TGTGCCAGCAAAACTACTAGCGGGAGCCAATACGAGCAGTACTTC.